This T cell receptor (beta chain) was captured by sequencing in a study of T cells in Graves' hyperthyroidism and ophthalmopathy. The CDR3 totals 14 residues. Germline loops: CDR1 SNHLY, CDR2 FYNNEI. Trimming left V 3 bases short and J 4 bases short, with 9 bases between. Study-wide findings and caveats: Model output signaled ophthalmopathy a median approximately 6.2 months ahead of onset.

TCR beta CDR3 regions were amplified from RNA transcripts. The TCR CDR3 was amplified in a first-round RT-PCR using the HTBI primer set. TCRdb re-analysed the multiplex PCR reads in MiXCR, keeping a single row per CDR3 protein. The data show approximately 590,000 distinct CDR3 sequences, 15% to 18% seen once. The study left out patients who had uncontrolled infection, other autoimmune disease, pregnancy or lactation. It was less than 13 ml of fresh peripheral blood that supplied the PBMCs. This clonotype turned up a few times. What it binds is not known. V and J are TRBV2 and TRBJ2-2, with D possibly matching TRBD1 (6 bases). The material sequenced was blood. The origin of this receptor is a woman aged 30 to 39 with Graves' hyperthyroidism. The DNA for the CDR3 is TGTGCCAGCAGTGAGTCACAGGGCACCGGGGAGCTGTTTTTT. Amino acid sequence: CASSESQGTGELFF.